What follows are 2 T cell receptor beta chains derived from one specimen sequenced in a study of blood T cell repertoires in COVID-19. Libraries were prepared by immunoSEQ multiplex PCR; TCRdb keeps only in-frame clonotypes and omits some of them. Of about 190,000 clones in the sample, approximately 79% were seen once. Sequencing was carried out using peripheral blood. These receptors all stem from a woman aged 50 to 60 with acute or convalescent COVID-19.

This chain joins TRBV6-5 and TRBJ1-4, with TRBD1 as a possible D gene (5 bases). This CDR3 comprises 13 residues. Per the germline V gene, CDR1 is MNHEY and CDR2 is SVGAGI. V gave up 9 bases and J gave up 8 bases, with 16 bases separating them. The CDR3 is CARFQGREEKLFF. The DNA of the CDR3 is TGTGCCAGGTTTCAGGGACGGGAGGAAAAACTGTTTTTT.

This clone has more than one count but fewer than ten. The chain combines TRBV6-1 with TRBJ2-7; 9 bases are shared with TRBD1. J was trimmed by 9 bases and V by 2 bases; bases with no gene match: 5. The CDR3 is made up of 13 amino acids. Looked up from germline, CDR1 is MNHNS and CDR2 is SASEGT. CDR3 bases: TGTGCCAGCAGTGAATTGGGACAGGGTAGGCAGTACTTC. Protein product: CASSELGQGRQYF.